The 32 T cell receptor beta chains below were found in one sample sequenced in a study of control samples from healthy donors and cancer patients. TCRdb's table, derived via immunoSEQ multiplex PCR, lists solely in-frame clones and lacks some. This sample carries approximately 97,000 clones, about nine tenths of them seen once, and the ten largest clones take 3%. Sequencing used blood. These receptors were taken from a human donor in good health. The donor label of this sample is uncertain.

This clone has only a few counts. The genes are TRBV9 and TRBJ2-1; D assignment may be TRBD1 or TRBD2 (5 bases each). Per germline, CDR1 SGDLS and CDR2 YYNGEE. V gave up 4 bases and J gave up 6 bases, with 14 bases separating them. This CDR3 has 14 residues. CDR3 in DNA: TGTGCCAGCAGCCCCCGGGACCGCTCCAATGAGCAGTTCTTC. Its translation: CASSPRDRSNEQFF.

The chain recombines TRBV10-1 with TRBJ2-7; D possibly uses TRBD1 or TRBD2 (5 bases each). Germline assignment: CDR1 WNHNN and CDR2 SYGVQD (reference sequence). This CDR3 is 12 amino acids long. V dropped 4 bases and J dropped 1 base, with 5 bases sitting between them. The CDR3 reads CASSGGSYEQYF. The CDR3 bases are TGCGCCAGCAGTGGGGGGTCCTACGAGCAGTACTTC.

This chain uses TRBV19 with TRBJ2-5; 9 positions agree with TRBD2. The CDR3 consists of 17 residues. Germline CDR1 is LNHDA and CDR2 is SQIVND (reference sequence). Trimming took 3 bases from V and 2 from J; bases not matched to a gene: 10. This chain's CDR3 is CASSIRSGGTSQETQYF. In DNA, the CDR3 is TGTGCCAGTAGTATCCGCAGCGGGGGGACTAGTCAAGAGACCCAGTACTTC.

The genes are TRBV7-3 and TRBJ2-5, with TRBD2 as a possible D gene (6 bases). Looked up from germline, CDR1 is SGHTA and CDR2 is FQGTGA. Trimming cost V 3 bases and J 2 bases, with 10 bases left between them. This CDR3 has 14 residues. The CDR3 region is CASSFGGKQETQYF. The CDR3 DNA sequence: TGTGCCAGCAGCTTCGGGGGTAAACAAGAGACCCAGTACTTC.

This chain connects TRBV28 to TRBJ1-2; 7 bases are shared with TRBD1. CDR3 length: 13 residues. Trimming at V came to 8 bases and at J to 4 bases, leaving 7 bases not matched to a gene. Germline V gene lookup returns CDR1 MDHEN and CDR2 SYDVKM. This CDR3 is CASQQGQAYGYTF. CDR3 DNA: TGTGCCAGCCAACAGGGGCAAGCCTATGGCTACACCTTC.

The chain uses TRBV6-5 and TRBJ2-1; D is unclear. Germline CDR1 and CDR2: MNHEY and SVGAGI. The CDR3 runs 11 residues. Trimming shortened V by 5 bases and J by 3 bases, and 2 bases separated the two germline ends. CDR3: CASSNYNEQFF. The CDR3 bases are TGTGCCAGCAGTAACTACAATGAGCAGTTCTTC.

This chain joins TRBV27 and TRBJ1-1, with unresolved D. CDR3 length: 16 amino acids. The germline V and J ends were trimmed by 8 bases and 3 bases, with 22 bases remaining between them. Per the germline V gene, CDR1 is MNHEY and CDR2 is SMNVEV (reference sequence). The CDR3 region is CASRTRTSGWHTEAFF. CDR3 DNA: TGTGCCAGCCGCACAAGGACTTCGGGGTGGCACACTGAAGCTTTCTTT.

This clone was seen only once. V gene TRBV6-5 combines with J gene TRBJ1-3, with D possibly matching TRBD1 (6 bases). Germline CDR1 reads MNHEY; CDR2 reads SVGAGI. The germline V and J ends were trimmed by 8 bases and 3 bases, with 14 bases remaining between them. CDR3 length: 14 amino acids. DNA of the CDR3: TGTGCCAGCGGACAGCCCATCAATGGAAACACCATATATTTT. Translated, it gives CASGQPINGNTIYF.

V and J are TRBV7-2 and TRBJ2-1; D is unresolved. V lost 5 bases and J 3 bases, leaving 5 bases between the germline ends. This CDR3 spans 12 amino acids. Germline V gene sequence: CDR1 SGHTA, CDR2 FQGNSA. The CDR3 bases are TGTGCCAGCAGCCCATACTACAATGAGCAGTTCTTC. It is translated as CASSPYYNEQFF. Full variable domain (missing parts from reference TRBV7-2 and TRBJ2-1): GAGVSQSPSNKVTEKGKDVELRCDPISGHTALYWYRQSLGQGLEFLIYFQGNSAPDKSGLPSDRFSAERTGGSVSTLTIQRTQQEDSAVYLCASSPYYNEQFFGPGTRLTVL.

The rearrangement uses TRBV3-1 (or the pseudogene TRBV3-2) and TRBJ2-2; no clear D gene. Germline CDR1 and CDR2: LGHDT and YNNKEL (reference sequence). The CDR3 extends over 11 amino acids. Between the trimmed V and J ends, which lost 4 bases and 8 bases, there was a span of 5 bases. This CDR3 reads CASSRGGELFF. CDR3 DNA: TGTGCCAGCAGCCGGGGAGGGGAGCTGTTTTTT.

The V call is TRBV19, the J call TRBJ1-1, with D perhaps matching TRBD1 (6 bases). The length of the CDR3 is 17 residues. V was pared by 4 bases and J by 1 base, with 19 bases between. Germline loops: CDR1 LNHDA, CDR2 SQIVND (reference sequence). The CDR3 region is CASSTSQTGARNTEAFF. In nucleotides, the CDR3 is TGTGCCAGTAGTACTTCTCAGACAGGCGCCAGGAACACTGAAGCTTTCTTT.

The gene calls are TRBV5-4 and TRBJ1-4; D might be TRBD1 (5 bases). This CDR3 is built from 15 residues. Deletions cut 4 bases from V and 0 bases from J, with 10 bases between. Germline V gene lookup returns CDR1 SGHNT and CDR2 YYREEE (reference sequence). CDR3 coding DNA: TGTGCCAGCAGCCCCGGGACGACAACTAATGAAAAACTGTTTTTT. Translation gives CASSPGTTTNEKLFF.

This clone was detected once. The chain couples TRBV6-5 to TRBJ1-1; D call uncertain. Trimming shortened V by 2 bases and J by 9 bases, and 10 bases separated the two germline ends. Germline-derived CDR1 and CDR2 are MNHEY and SVGAGI. The CDR3 runs to 12 residues. CDR3 residues: CASSYGTDKAFF. Written as DNA, the CDR3 is TGTGCCAGCAGTTACGGTACAGACAAAGCTTTCTTT.

This clone has a single count. The gene calls are TRBV3-1 (or the pseudogene TRBV3-2) and TRBJ2-5; no definite D call. Trimming left V 0 bases short and J 6 bases short, with 5 bases between. Germline values: CDR1 LGHDT, CDR2 YNNKEL (reference sequence). CDR3 length: 12 residues. The CDR3, as DNA: TGTGCCAGCAGCCAAGATATGAAGACCCAGTACTTC. This gives the protein CASSQDMKTQYF.

V gene TRBV6-2 or TRBV6-3 combines with J gene TRBJ2-7; maybe TRBD2 (5 bases). CDR3 length equals 14 residues. Trimming shortened V by 0 bases and J by 5 bases, and 11 bases separated the two germline ends. Germline V lookup: CDR1 MNHEY, CDR2 SVGEGT. The chain's CDR3 is CASSYSVRGNEQYV. The DNA for the CDR3 is TGTGCCAGCAGTTACTCGGTAAGAGGGAACGAGCAGTACGTC.

This sequence joins TRBV21-1 and TRBJ2-2. TRBV21-1 is a known pseudogene. The CDR3 runs to 14 residues. The CDR3 bases are TGTGCCAGGGAAGGCATATCGAACACCGGGGAGCTGTTTTTT. This codes for CAREGISNTGELFF.

V is TRBV27 and J is TRBJ1-1, with a possible D match to TRBD1 (6 bases). The germline V and J ends were trimmed by 3 bases and 4 bases, with 9 bases remaining between them. The CDR3 spans 13 residues. Germline V lookup: CDR1 MNHEY, CDR2 SMNVEV (reference sequence). The CDR3 coding sequence is TGTGCCAGCAGTTTGTCCAGGGGCACTGAAGCTTTCTTT. Its translation is CASSLSRGTEAFF.

The chain carries TRBV7-8 and TRBJ2-7; D gene uncertain. This CDR3 region has 12 residues. V was cut by 5 bases and J by 7 bases, with 12 bases left in between. Germline V gene sequence: CDR1 SGHVS, CDR2 FQNEAQ. The CDR3, as DNA: TGTGCCAGCAGCCTGGGCCAACTGGAGCAGTACTTC. This gives the protein CASSLGQLEQYF.

This sequence joins TRBV19 and TRBJ1-2; tentative D call: TRBD1 (5 bases). V dropped 4 bases and J dropped 1 base, with 19 bases sitting between them. The CDR3 has 17 residues. Looked up from germline, CDR1 is LNHDA and CDR2 is SQIVND (reference sequence). CDR3 protein: CASSTRTTGTINYGYTF. CDR3 coding DNA: TGTGCCAGTAGTACCCGTACCACAGGAACGATTAACTATGGCTACACCTTC.

The chain carries TRBV6-6 and TRBJ1-3, with D possibly being TRBD1 (6 bases). V was pared by 6 bases and J by 9 bases, with 21 bases between. This CDR3 spans 15 amino acids. Germline CDR1 is MNHNY and CDR2 is SVGAGI (reference sequence). The chain's CDR3 is CASRGAGEAERTIYF. For the CDR3, the DNA is TGTGCCAGCAGGGGGGCAGGCGAAGCTGAACGCACCATATATTTT.

The V and J genes are TRBV19 and TRBJ1-1; D is ambiguous. CDR1 is LNHDA and CDR2 is SQIVND in the germline V gene (reference sequence). The CDR3 spans 13 residues. The ends were cut back, 6 bases at V and 5 bases at J, with 13 bases in the middle. CDR3 nucleotide sequence: TGTGCCAGTAGAAGGTCGGGAGGGACTGAAGCTTTCTTT. This codes for CASRRSGGTEAFF.

V is TRBV3-1 (or the pseudogene TRBV3-2) and J is TRBJ1-4, with no clear D. V was pared by 6 bases and J by 4 bases, with 3 bases between. Germline V gene lookup returns CDR1 LGHDT and CDR2 YNNKEL (reference sequence). The CDR3 totals 11 residues. The CDR3 sequence: CASSNNEKLFF. CDR3 bases: TGTGCCAGCAGTAATAATGAAAAACTGTTTTTT.

The J gene is TRBJ2-1, the V gene TRBV11-2, with 7 bases fitting TRBD2. The germline V gene encodes CDR1 SGHAT and CDR2 FQNNGV. Unmatched junction bases numbered 11, after V lost 1 base and J lost 5 bases. CDR3 size: 17 residues. CDR3 protein: CASSLGGGQGANNEQFF. The DNA of the CDR3 is TGTGCCAGCAGCTTAGGGGGAGGGCAGGGAGCGAACAATGAGCAGTTCTTC.

The chain links TRBV11-2 to TRBJ2-2, with TRBD2 matching over 10 bases. CDR3 size: 16 residues. V lost 5 bases and J lost 2; bases outside the gene matches: 5. Germline assignment: CDR1 SGHAT and CDR2 FQNNGV. CDR3 DNA: TGTGCCAGCAGCCCACGGACTAGCGGAAACACCGGGGAGCTGTTTTTT. This encodes CASSPRTSGNTGELFF.

V usage is TRBV9 and J usage is TRBJ2-2; no definite D call. The germline V and J ends were trimmed by 0 bases and 0 bases, with 9 bases remaining between them. There are 16 residues in the CDR3. The germline V gene has CDR1 SGDLS and CDR2 YYNGEE. The CDR3 DNA follows: TGTGCCAGCAGCGTAGCTTATCCACCGAACACCGGGGAGCTGTTTTTT. It encodes CASSVAYPPNTGELFF.

The chain has TRBV7-8 and TRBJ2-1; 7 bases map to TRBD1. The CDR3 contains 15 residues. Germline CDR1 is SGHVS and CDR2 is FQNEAQ. J gave up 4 bases and V 1 base, and 4 bases lay outside the gene matches. CDR3 region: CASSLDRGPYNEQFF. The CDR3 nucleotides read TGTGCCAGCAGCTTAGACAGGGGACCTTACAATGAGCAGTTCTTC.

This sequence joins TRBV11-2 and TRBJ2-7; D is perhaps TRBD1 (5 bases). In germline, CDR1 is SGHAT, CDR2 FQNNGV. Deletions cut 2 bases from V and 3 bases from J, with 11 bases between. This CDR3 spans 14 amino acids. CDR3 DNA sequence: TGTGCCAGCAGCTTAACACAGGTCCTCTACGAGCAGTACTTC. Translated: CASSLTQVLYEQYF.

The chain combines TRBV6-5 with TRBJ2-2, with D perhaps TRBD2 (6 bases). With 7 bases removed from V and 3 bases from J, the gap between germline ends came to 15 bases. Germline loops: CDR1 MNHEY, CDR2 SVGAGI. The CDR3 extends over 15 amino acids. CDR3 sequence: CASKFVGGDTGELFF. In nucleotides, the CDR3 is TGTGCCAGCAAATTCGTTGGAGGGGACACCGGGGAGCTGTTTTTT.

This chain connects TRBV7-2 to TRBJ1-5, with 11 bases fitting TRBD1. Trimming at V came to 2 bases and at J to 2 bases, leaving 8 bases not matched to a gene. There are 18 residues in the CDR3. Germline V gene lookup returns CDR1 SGHTA and CDR2 FQGNSA. CDR3 sequence (DNA): TGTGCCAGCAGCTTAAACGGACAGGGGGCTCGAGGCAATCAGCCCCAGCATTTT. It is translated as CASSLNGQGARGNQPQHF.

As DNA, the CDR3 is TGTGCCAGCGGGGGAGCTAATGAAAAACTGTTTTTT. Translating it yields CASGGANEKLFF. The rearrangement joins TRBV11-2 to TRBJ1-4, with a tentative D call TRBD1 (5 bases). CDR3 size: 12 residues. CDR1 SGHAT and CDR2 FQNNGV come from the germline V gene. Trimming pared 8 bases from V and 3 bases from J, leaving 7 bases between. Supplemented by reference TRBV11-2 and TRBJ1-4, the full variable domain reads EAGVAQSPRYKIIEKRQSVAFWCNPISGHATLYWYQQILGQGPKLLIQFQNNGVVDDSQLPKDRFSAERLKGVDSTLKIQPAKLEDSAVYLCASGGANEKLFFGSGTQLSVL.

This sequence joins TRBV6-6 and TRBJ1-2; TRBD1 agrees at 10 bases. This CDR3 has 16 amino acids. Germline CDR1 is MNHNY and CDR2 is SVGAGI (reference sequence). After removal of 5 bases from V and 5 bases from J, the junction contained 11 bases not matched to a gene. This chain's CDR3 is CASSRDRGRTLYGYTF. CDR3 sequence (DNA): TGTGCCAGCAGTCGAGACAGGGGGCGGACTCTTTATGGCTACACCTTC.

The rearrangement uses TRBV24-1 and TRBJ1-5, with 12 bases that match TRBD1. The CDR3 spans 16 residues. The germline V gene has CDR1 KGHDR and CDR2 SFDVKD. V lost 5 bases, J lost 6 bases, and 7 bases stayed unmatched. The chain's CDR3 is CATSVSGTGGGQPQHF. The CDR3 DNA reads TGTGCCACCAGTGTGTCCGGGACAGGGGGCGGTCAGCCCCAGCATTTT.